Listed below are T cell receptor beta chains from one sample, sequenced in a study of shared clonotypes between healthy human individuals. This table comes from immunoSEQ multiplex PCR, and its TCRdb copy is limited to in-frame clones, with some not included. The repertoire holds over a million clones, with roughly 95% as singletons. Material for sequencing was naive CD4+ T cells sorted from blood. These TCRs come from a man aged 25-45 years in good health. The CDR3 runs from the conserved cysteine through the conserved F or W. Each record gives: V gene, clone size, J gene, D gene, CDR3 protein, CDR3 DNA. D genes are given only for firm matches. The size of a clone is reported for some rows only, either as once, few or many, or as a class for expanded clones.

V: TRBV5-6
size: NA
J: TRBJ1-3
D: NA
CDR3: CASSFQRYSGNTIYF
DNA: TGTGCCAGCAGCTTTCAGAGGTATTCTGGAAACACCATATATTTT

V: TRBV27
size: NA
J: TRBJ1-2
D: NA
CDR3: CATRPGLRWGSYTF
DNA: TGTGCCACCCGACCGGGACTTCGTTGGGGAAGCTACACCTTC

V: TRBV7-3
size: NA
J: TRBJ2-3
D: TRBD2
CDR3: CASSPSGSGTDTQYF
DNA: TGTGCCAGCAGCCCAAGCGGGAGTGGGACAGATACGCAGTATTTT

V: TRBV18
size: NA
J: TRBJ2-3
D: NA
CDR3: CASSPVGADTQYF
DNA: TGTGCCAGCTCACCAGTCGGGGCAGATACGCAGTATTTT

V: TRBV7-9
size: NA
J: TRBJ1-2
D: NA
CDR3: CASSLEGVDGYTF
DNA: TGTGCCAGCAGCTTAGAGGGTGTGGATGGCTACACCTTC

V: TRBV20-1
size: NA
J: TRBJ2-7
D: NA
CDR3: CSAQGGYEQYF
DNA: TGCAGTGCCCAAGGGGGTTACGAGCAGTACTTC

V: TRBV7-9
size: NA
J: TRBJ2-7
D: TRBD1
CDR3: CASSLSRDSFEQYF
DNA: TGTGCCAGCAGCTTATCCCGGGACAGCTTCGAGCAGTACTTC

V: TRBV29-1
size: once
J: TRBJ2-5
D: NA
CDR3: CSVVPAGGTQYF
DNA: TGCAGCGTTGTACCCGCTGGAGGGACCCAGTACTTC

V: TRBV25-1
size: NA
J: TRBJ1-5
D: NA
CDR3: CASSGDEYQPQHF
DNA: TGTGCCAGCAGTGGGGACGAGTATCAGCCCCAGCATTTT

V: TRBV5-1
size: NA
J: TRBJ1-1
D: NA
CDR3: CASSFTGQKAEAFF
DNA: TGCGCCAGCAGCTTCACCGGCCAGAAAGCTGAAGCTTTCTTT

V: TRBV5-4
size: NA
J: TRBJ2-5
D: NA
CDR3: CASSLGAASKQETQYF
DNA: TGTGCCAGCAGCTTGGGGGCGGCAAGCAAACAAGAGACCCAGTACTTC

V: TRBV2
size: NA
J: TRBJ2-1
D: TRBD2
CDR3: CASSEGLAGYTYNEQFF
DNA: TGTGCCAGCAGTGAAGGACTAGCGGGTTATACCTACAATGAGCAGTTCTTC

V: TRBV5-4
size: NA
J: TRBJ2-1
D: NA
CDR3: CASSPGSGYSYNEQFF
DNA: TGTGCCAGCAGCCCCGGTAGCGGATACTCCTACAATGAGCAGTTCTTC

V: TRBV9
size: NA
J: TRBJ2-3
D: NA
CDR3: CASSVEAYTDTQYF
DNA: TGTGCCAGCAGCGTAGAGGCCTACACAGATACGCAGTATTTT

V: TRBV29-1
size: NA
J: TRBJ2-5
D: TRBD2
CDR3: CSVDTLADQETQYF
DNA: TGCAGCGTTGACACCCTAGCGGACCAAGAGACCCAGTACTTC

V: TRBV10-1
size: NA
J: TRBJ2-3
D: TRBD2
CDR3: CASSSGRAPDTQYF
DNA: TGCGCCAGCAGTAGCGGGAGGGCCCCAGATACGCAGTATTTT

V: TRBV30
size: NA
J: TRBJ1-5
D: NA
CDR3: CAWSVMAGDQPQHF
DNA: TGTGCCTGGAGTGTGATGGCAGGGGACCAGCCCCAGCATTTT

V: TRBV5-1
size: NA
J: TRBJ2-7
D: NA
CDR3: CASSLGRKQYF
DNA: TGCGCCAGCAGCTTGGGAAGGAAGCAGTACTTC

V: TRBV25-1
size: NA
J: TRBJ2-1
D: NA
CDR3: CASSEWGRSYNEQFF
DNA: TGTGCCAGCAGTGAGTGGGGGCGGTCCTACAATGAGCAGTTCTTC

V: TRBV18
size: NA
J: TRBJ2-1
D: TRBD2
CDR3: CASSPPRAGPNEQFF
DNA: TGTGCCAGCTCACCACCTAGAGCGGGGCCTAATGAGCAGTTCTTC

V: TRBV5-1
size: NA
J: TRBJ2-1
D: NA
CDR3: CASSFRDRDYNEQFF
DNA: TGCGCCAGCAGCTTCCGGGACCGGGACTACAATGAGCAGTTCTTC

V: TRBV11-3
size: NA
J: TRBJ2-7
D: NA
CDR3: CASSFSPKGIAEQYF
DNA: TGTGCCAGCAGCTTTTCCCCAAAGGGGATAGCGGAGCAGTACTTC

V: TRBV2
size: NA
J: TRBJ1-5
D: NA
CDR3: CASGVSNQPQHF
DNA: TGTGCCAGCGGTGTGAGCAATCAGCCCCAGCATTTT

V: TRBV28
size: NA
J: TRBJ2-5
D: NA
CDR3: CASSPSNREETQYF
DNA: TGTGCCAGCAGTCCCAGCAACAGAGAAGAGACCCAGTACTTC

V: TRBV4-1
size: NA
J: TRBJ2-2
D: TRBD2
CDR3: CASSQGGLGSPGELFF
DNA: TGCGCCAGCAGCCAAGGGGGACTAGGATCTCCCGGGGAGCTGTTTTTT

V: TRBV5-1
size: NA
J: TRBJ2-2
D: NA
CDR3: CASSSGVGVDTGELFF
DNA: TGCGCCAGCAGCAGTGGGGTCGGCGTGGACACCGGGGAGCTGTTTTTT

V: TRBV9
size: NA
J: TRBJ2-5
D: NA
CDR3: CASSVRTGETQYF
DNA: TGTGCCAGCAGCGTACGGACGGGAGAGACCCAGTACTTC

V: TRBV18
size: NA
J: TRBJ2-7
D: NA
CDR3: CASSPLGGHSYEQYF
DNA: TGTGCCAGCTCACCATTGGGGGGGCACTCCTACGAGCAGTACTTC

V: TRBV9
size: once
J: TRBJ2-5
D: NA
CDR3: CASSVSAQETQYF
DNA: TGTGCCAGCAGCGTAAGCGCCCAAGAGACCCAGTACTTC

V: TRBV11-3
size: NA
J: TRBJ2-2
D: NA
CDR3: CASSSMPNWRRSNTGELFF
DNA: TGTGCCAGCAGCTCGATGCCGAACTGGAGGCGTTCGAACACCGGGGAGCTGTTTTTT

V: TRBV5-1
size: NA
J: TRBJ2-1
D: NA
CDR3: CASSGGLEQFF
DNA: TGCGCCAGCAGCGGCGGCCTCGAGCAGTTCTTC

V: TRBV5-1
size: once
J: TRBJ1-4
D: TRBD1
CDR3: CASSLEQGRLGEKLFF
DNA: TGCGCCAGCAGCTTGGAACAGGGGCGGCTGGGTGAAAAACTGTTTTTT

V: TRBV28
size: NA
J: TRBJ1-1
D: NA
CDR3: CASSLQGRKTFF
DNA: TGTGCCAGCAGTTTACAGGGGCGTAAAACTTTCTTT